The rows below give T cell receptor beta chains drawn from one sample of a study of T cells in Graves' hyperthyroidism and ophthalmopathy. TCRdb processed the multiplex PCR reads anew with MiXCR; each CDR3 protein has one entry. The sample consists of 460,000 or so distinct CDR3 sequences, roughly 14% of them appearing once. Input material: blood. Receptors originate from a young woman with Graves' hyperthyroidism. The CDR3 runs from the conserved cysteine through the conserved F or W. The D gene is left open where the match is weak. Clone size is shown for a subset of rows, as once, few, many or a class of expanded clone.

D gene: -
clone size: many
V gene: TRBV24-1
J gene: TRBJ2-7
CDR3 protein: CATSDSRGDEQYF
CDR3 DNA: TGTGCCACCAGTGATTCTAGGGGAGACGAGCAGTACTTC

D gene: -
clone size: many
V gene: TRBV3-1
J gene: TRBJ1-2
CDR3 protein: CASSHLSETGGYTF
CDR3 DNA: TGTGCCAGCAGCCACCTCTCCGAGACTGGTGGCTACACCTTC

D gene: -
clone size: few
V gene: TRBV19
J gene: TRBJ1-2
CDR3 protein: CASSIRDINRGYTF
CDR3 DNA: TGTGCCAGTAGTATCCGGGACATTAATCGAGGCTACACCTTC

D gene: TRBD2
clone size: few
V gene: TRBV3-1
J gene: TRBJ2-7
CDR3 protein: CASSQVLAGGFEQYF
CDR3 DNA: TGTGCCAGCAGCCAAGTCCTAGCGGGAGGGTTCGAGCAGTACTTC

D gene: -
clone size: many
V gene: TRBV4-1
J gene: TRBJ2-7
CDR3 protein: CASSQDKGTSYEQYF
CDR3 DNA: TGCGCCAGCAGCCAAGATAAGGGGACCTCCTACGAGCAGTACTTC

D gene: TRBD1
clone size: many
V gene: TRBV6-1
J gene: TRBJ2-7
CDR3 protein: CASNRQGAGYEQYF
CDR3 DNA: TGTGCCAGCAACCGACAGGGGGCTGGGTACGAGCAGTACTTC

D gene: TRBD2
clone size: few
V gene: TRBV10-3
J gene: TRBJ2-2
CDR3 protein: CAISEMGGRATGELFF
CDR3 DNA: TGTGCCATCAGTGAGATGGGCGGGAGGGCCACCGGGGAGCTGTTTTTT

D gene: TRBD1
clone size: many
V gene: TRBV12-3/TRBV12-4
J gene: TRBJ2-5
CDR3 protein: CASTTGGVRETQYF
CDR3 DNA: TGTGCCAGCACAACAGGGGGCGTCCGGGAGACCCAGTACTTC

D gene: -
clone size: many
V gene: TRBV20-1
J gene: TRBJ2-5
CDR3 protein: CSVTSAGGETQYF
CDR3 DNA: TGCAGTGTCACTTCCGCGGGTGGGGAGACCCAGTACTTC

D gene: -
clone size: few
V gene: TRBV6-1
J gene: TRBJ1-1
CDR3 protein: CANHPGIGFGAFF
CDR3 DNA: TGTGCCAACCACCCGGGGATCGGGTTTGGAGCTTTCTTT

D gene: -
clone size: many
V gene: TRBV2
J gene: TRBJ1-5
CDR3 protein: CASSLGFRGQPQHF
CDR3 DNA: TGTGCCAGCAGCCTGGGTTTCAGAGGTCAGCCCCAGCATTTT

D gene: -
clone size: many
V gene: TRBV2
J gene: TRBJ1-4
CDR3 protein: CASSPQPVGNEKLFF
CDR3 DNA: TGTGCCAGCAGCCCCCAACCTGTTGGGAATGAAAAACTGTTTTTT

D gene: TRBD2
clone size: -
V gene: TRBV7-9
J gene: TRBJ2-1
CDR3 protein: CASSKYLAGGGPEQFF
CDR3 DNA: TGTGCCAGCAGCAAGTACCTAGCGGGAGGTGGACCTGAGCAGTTCTTC

D gene: -
clone size: -
V gene: TRBV2
J gene: TRBJ2-1
CDR3 protein: CASSESRRYNEQFF
CDR3 DNA: TGTGCCAGCAGTGAATCCCGACGGTACAATGAGCAGTTCTTC

D gene: -
clone size: many
V gene: TRBV19
J gene: TRBJ2-2
CDR3 protein: CASTRTGTGELFF
CDR3 DNA: TGTGCCAGTACCCGGACGGGCACCGGGGAGCTGTTTTTT

D gene: -
clone size: many
V gene: TRBV12-3/TRBV12-4
J gene: TRBJ1-2
CDR3 protein: CASRSRQPYGYTF
CDR3 DNA: TGTGCCAGCAGGTCCAGACAGCCGTATGGCTACACCTTC

D gene: -
clone size: many
V gene: TRBV11-2
J gene: TRBJ2-3
CDR3 protein: CASTRSFGDTQYF
CDR3 DNA: TGTGCCAGCACACGGAGCTTTGGGGATACGCAGTATTTT

D gene: TRBD1
clone size: many
V gene: TRBV30
J gene: TRBJ1-1
CDR3 protein: CAWRRGGTTEAFF
CDR3 DNA: TGTGCCTGGAGGAGAGGGGGCACCACTGAAGCTTTCTTT

D gene: -
clone size: many
V gene: TRBV5-1
J gene: TRBJ1-1
CDR3 protein: CASSQDRYTEAFF
CDR3 DNA: TGCGCCAGCAGCCAAGACAGGTACACTGAAGCTTTCTTT

D gene: TRBD1
clone size: -
V gene: TRBV5-1
J gene: TRBJ2-5
CDR3 protein: CASSSRDSFETQYF
CDR3 DNA: TGCGCCAGCAGCTCCCGGGACAGTTTCGAGACCCAGTACTTC

D gene: -
clone size: -
V gene: TRBV5-1
J gene: TRBJ2-2
CDR3 protein: CASSLASPNTGELFF
CDR3 DNA: TGCGCCAGCAGCTTGGCTAGCCCGAACACCGGGGAGCTGTTTTTT

D gene: TRBD2
clone size: many
V gene: TRBV20-1
J gene: TRBJ2-7
CDR3 protein: CSANSGNHEQYF
CDR3 DNA: TGCAGTGCTAATAGCGGGAACCACGAGCAGTACTTC

D gene: -
clone size: many
V gene: TRBV5-1
J gene: TRBJ1-1
CDR3 protein: CASSLTATHGVEAFF
CDR3 DNA: TGCGCCAGCAGCTTGACGGCCACCCACGGGGTTGAAGCTTTCTTT

D gene: -
clone size: many
V gene: TRBV7-2
J gene: TRBJ1-2
CDR3 protein: CASSLAGESGYTF
CDR3 DNA: TGTGCCAGCAGCTTAGCAGGGGAAAGTGGCTACACCTTC

D gene: -
clone size: -
V gene: TRBV24-1
J gene: TRBJ2-1
CDR3 protein: CATSDPRPGAAYNEQFF
CDR3 DNA: TGTGCCACCAGTGATCCCCGCCCGGGGGCAGCATACAATGAGCAGTTCTTC

D gene: -
clone size: many
V gene: TRBV6-1
J gene: TRBJ1-5
CDR3 protein: CASRVSQPQHF
CDR3 DNA: TGTGCCAGCAGAGTCAGTCAGCCCCAGCATTTT

D gene: -
clone size: many
V gene: TRBV7-9
J gene: TRBJ2-7
CDR3 protein: CASSLGGADYEQYF
CDR3 DNA: TGTGCCAGCAGCTTAGGGGGGGCCGACTACGAGCAGTACTTC

D gene: -
clone size: many
V gene: TRBV19
J gene: TRBJ1-1
CDR3 protein: CASSIEGLVNTEAFF
CDR3 DNA: TGTGCCAGTAGTATAGAGGGGCTTGTGAACACTGAAGCTTTCTTT

D gene: TRBD1
clone size: many
V gene: TRBV5-1
J gene: TRBJ2-1
CDR3 protein: CASSLEETGIDEQFF
CDR3 DNA: TGCGCCAGCAGCTTGGAGGAGACAGGGATAGATGAGCAGTTCTTC

D gene: -
clone size: few
V gene: TRBV7-9
J gene: TRBJ2-4
CDR3 protein: CASSPRDTRAGAKNIQYF
CDR3 DNA: TGTGCCAGCAGCCCCCGGGACACCCGGGCAGGGGCCAAAAACATTCAGTACTTC

D gene: TRBD1
clone size: many
V gene: TRBV20-1
J gene: TRBJ1-6
CDR3 protein: CSALDRGASPLHF
CDR3 DNA: TGCAGTGCTCTGGACAGGGGAGCATCACCCCTCCACTTT

D gene: -
clone size: few
V gene: TRBV19
J gene: TRBJ1-4
CDR3 protein: CASSPQGNEKLFF
CDR3 DNA: TGTGCCAGTAGTCCTCAAGGGAATGAAAAACTGTTTTTT

D gene: TRBD1
clone size: many
V gene: TRBV19
J gene: TRBJ1-1
CDR3 protein: CASSMAGTGWAEAFF
CDR3 DNA: TGTGCCAGTAGTATGGCCGGGACAGGGTGGGCTGAAGCTTTCTTT

D gene: -
clone size: many
V gene: TRBV27
J gene: TRBJ1-2
CDR3 protein: CASSFGLNHYGYTF
CDR3 DNA: TGTGCCAGCAGTTTTGGACTGAATCACTATGGCTACACCTTC

D gene: -
clone size: -
V gene: TRBV19
J gene: TRBJ2-5
CDR3 protein: CASNGRAEETQYF
CDR3 DNA: TGTGCCAGTAACGGGAGAGCGGAAGAGACCCAGTACTTC

D gene: -
clone size: -
V gene: TRBV19
J gene: TRBJ1-5
CDR3 protein: CASSTRTGLGPQHF
CDR3 DNA: TGTGCCAGTAGTACCCGAACAGGGTTGGGGCCCCAGCATTTT

D gene: -
clone size: -
V gene: TRBV19
J gene: TRBJ2-4
CDR3 protein: CASSIGESSLAKNIQYF
CDR3 DNA: TGTGCCAGTAGTATAGGCGAATCATCTCTAGCCAAAAACATTCAGTACTTC

D gene: -
clone size: many
V gene: TRBV6-5
J gene: TRBJ1-2
CDR3 protein: CASSYSIPVGYYGYTF
CDR3 DNA: TGTGCCAGCAGTTACTCGATACCCGTGGGTTACTATGGCTACACCTTC

D gene: -
clone size: many
V gene: TRBV6-1
J gene: TRBJ1-6
CDR3 protein: CASTPKQSSYNSPLHF
CDR3 DNA: TGTGCCAGCACCCCAAAGCAGAGCTCCTATAATTCACCCCTCCACTTT

D gene: -
clone size: many
V gene: TRBV5-1
J gene: TRBJ1-4
CDR3 protein: CASSYDGNEKLFF
CDR3 DNA: TGCGCCAGCAGCTACGACGGGAATGAAAAACTGTTTTTT

D gene: TRBD1
clone size: few
V gene: TRBV2
J gene: TRBJ1-5
CDR3 protein: CASSWTGVNQPQHF
CDR3 DNA: TGTGCCAGCAGTTGGACAGGGGTTAATCAGCCCCAGCATTTT

D gene: -
clone size: many
V gene: TRBV7-2
J gene: TRBJ2-5
CDR3 protein: CASSHRRGGEETQYF
CDR3 DNA: TGTGCCAGCAGCCATCGGAGGGGGGGTGAAGAGACCCAGTACTTC

D gene: -
clone size: many
V gene: TRBV19
J gene: TRBJ1-2
CDR3 protein: CAISPGRTNYGYTF
CDR3 DNA: TGTGCCATTTCCCCAGGACGGACGAACTATGGCTACACCTTC

D gene: -
clone size: many
V gene: TRBV18
J gene: TRBJ2-1
CDR3 protein: CASSPQMGDNEQFF
CDR3 DNA: TGTGCCAGCTCACCCCAAATGGGAGACAATGAGCAGTTCTTC

D gene: -
clone size: -
V gene: TRBV19
J gene: TRBJ2-4
CDR3 protein: CASSSRLNIQYF
CDR3 DNA: TGTGCCAGTAGTAGCAGGCTGAACATTCAGTACTTC

D gene: TRBD1
clone size: few
V gene: TRBV9
J gene: TRBJ1-2
CDR3 protein: CASSAPGQGSYGYTF
CDR3 DNA: TGTGCCAGCAGCGCTCCGGGACAGGGGAGCTATGGCTACACCTTC

D gene: -
clone size: few
V gene: TRBV12-3/TRBV12-4
J gene: TRBJ1-1
CDR3 protein: CASSLVWVVNTEAFF
CDR3 DNA: TGTGCCAGCAGTTTGGTATGGGTCGTGAACACTGAAGCTTTCTTT

D gene: -
clone size: -
V gene: TRBV11-3
J gene: TRBJ1-3
CDR3 protein: CASSFEGAGNTIYF
CDR3 DNA: TGTGCCAGCAGCTTCGAGGGGGCTGGAAACACCATATATTTT

D gene: -
clone size: many
V gene: TRBV2
J gene: TRBJ2-4
CDR3 protein: CASSDDHLAKNIQYF
CDR3 DNA: TGTGCCAGCAGTGATGATCACTTAGCCAAAAACATTCAGTACTTC

D gene: -
clone size: many
V gene: TRBV6-2/TRBV6-3
J gene: TRBJ1-5
CDR3 protein: CASSGRTVRDQPQHF
CDR3 DNA: TGTGCCAGCAGTGGTCGGACAGTACGTGATCAGCCCCAGCATTTT

D gene: -
clone size: many
V gene: TRBV3-1
J gene: TRBJ2-1
CDR3 protein: CASSPLTRGPDNEQFF
CDR3 DNA: TGTGCCAGCAGCCCTCTGACCAGAGGTCCTGACAATGAGCAGTTCTTC

D gene: -
clone size: many
V gene: TRBV9
J gene: TRBJ1-2
CDR3 protein: CASSPTGRDHGYTF
CDR3 DNA: TGTGCCAGCAGCCCCACGGGGAGGGACCATGGCTACACCTTC

D gene: -
clone size: few
V gene: TRBV4-1
J gene: TRBJ2-1
CDR3 protein: CASSEGKPGLTNNEQFF
CDR3 DNA: TGCGCCAGCAGCGAGGGAAAACCGGGACTCACAAACAATGAGCAGTTCTTC

D gene: -
clone size: many
V gene: TRBV12-3/TRBV12-4
J gene: TRBJ2-7
CDR3 protein: CASSPAYEQYF
CDR3 DNA: TGTGCCAGCAGTCCCGCGTACGAGCAGTACTTC